The 4 T cell receptor beta chains below were found in one sample sequenced in a study of T cell responses to AZD1222 COVID-19 vaccine (dated by TCRdb to 2020 to 2023). Library preparation employed the immunoSEQ multiplex PCR assay. TCRdb limited this immuneACCESS table to in-frame rearrangements with V and J called. A share of clones is missing; checked studies link under half to unresolved V genes, and the rest is unexplained. The sample contains 75,000 to 100,000 clones, 88% of them found a single time. The ten largest clonotypes hold less than 3.5% of the sample. Interpreted using the paper, the time point label stands for: baseline before first vaccination. Sample: peripheral blood, taken on day 0 of AZD1222 vaccination. The receptors stem from an adult in good health.

J is TRBJ1-6 and V is TRBV6-5; 8 bases line up with TRBD1. The CDR3 loop spans 15 amino acids. With V trimmed by 6 bases and J by 7 bases, 8 bases remained unmatched. In germline, CDR1 is MNHEY, CDR2 SVGAGI. The CDR3 reads CASSLDRAPNSPLHF. CDR3 coding DNA: TGTGCCAGCAGCCTGGACAGGGCCCCGAATTCACCCCTCCACTTT.

The chain recombines TRBV5-1 with TRBJ2-1; unclear D gene. Trimming cost V 5 bases and J 4 bases, with 16 bases left between them. This CDR3 is 15 amino acids long. Germline V gene sequence: CDR1 SGHRS, CDR2 YFSETQ. For the CDR3, the DNA is TGCGCCAGCAGACCTGCCCTCTCCTCGTACAATGAGCAGTTCTTC. Its protein is CASRPALSSYNEQFF.

The V gene is TRBV4-1, the J gene TRBJ2-5; 7 bases are shared with TRBD1. The CDR3 runs 13 residues. The ends lost 4 bases at V and 5 bases at J; junction bases unmatched: 4. Germline CDR1 reads MGHRA; CDR2 reads YSYEKL. CDR3 coding DNA: TGCGCCAGCAGCCGCACAGGGGAGGAGACCCAGTACTTC. Its translation is CASSRTGEETQYF.

The CDR3: CASSPNGQGFQPQHF. DNA of the CDR3: TGTGCCAGCTCACCTAATGGACAGGGATTCCAGCCCCAGCATTTT. The genes are TRBV18 and TRBJ1-5; 8 nucleotides agree with TRBD1. There are 15 residues in the CDR3. V lost 3 bases to trimming and J lost 7 bases; unmatched junction nucleotides: 8. Germline CDR1 KGHSH, CDR2 LQKENI.